This T cell receptor beta chain was obtained from a study of cytomegalovirus exposure and HLA in healthy donors. Background on the study: There were 100 million to 120 million unique TCR beta sequences, drawn from 150 million to 200 million T cells, in an earlier analysis.

The PCR contained 60 Vbeta and 13 Jbeta primers. This table comes from immunoSEQ multiplex PCR, and its TCRdb copy is limited to in-frame clones, with some not included. The data show hundreds of thousands of clones, over 60% seen once. This clone was counted only a few times. The same CDR3 arises from other DNA sequences in this sample as well. Trimming stripped 0 bases from V and 4 bases from J, with 10 bases between. This CDR3 has 15 amino acids. Germline values: CDR1 MNHEY, CDR2 SVGAGI. This receptor was identified in a male donor in good health and CMV-seronegative. Specimen: PBMCs. The genes are TRBV6-5 and TRBJ1-5; possibly TRBD1 for D (6 bases). CDR3 in amino acids: CASSYSTGENQPQHF. The CDR3 nucleotides are TGTGCCAGCAGTTACTCGACAGGCGAGAATCAGCCCCAGCATTTT.